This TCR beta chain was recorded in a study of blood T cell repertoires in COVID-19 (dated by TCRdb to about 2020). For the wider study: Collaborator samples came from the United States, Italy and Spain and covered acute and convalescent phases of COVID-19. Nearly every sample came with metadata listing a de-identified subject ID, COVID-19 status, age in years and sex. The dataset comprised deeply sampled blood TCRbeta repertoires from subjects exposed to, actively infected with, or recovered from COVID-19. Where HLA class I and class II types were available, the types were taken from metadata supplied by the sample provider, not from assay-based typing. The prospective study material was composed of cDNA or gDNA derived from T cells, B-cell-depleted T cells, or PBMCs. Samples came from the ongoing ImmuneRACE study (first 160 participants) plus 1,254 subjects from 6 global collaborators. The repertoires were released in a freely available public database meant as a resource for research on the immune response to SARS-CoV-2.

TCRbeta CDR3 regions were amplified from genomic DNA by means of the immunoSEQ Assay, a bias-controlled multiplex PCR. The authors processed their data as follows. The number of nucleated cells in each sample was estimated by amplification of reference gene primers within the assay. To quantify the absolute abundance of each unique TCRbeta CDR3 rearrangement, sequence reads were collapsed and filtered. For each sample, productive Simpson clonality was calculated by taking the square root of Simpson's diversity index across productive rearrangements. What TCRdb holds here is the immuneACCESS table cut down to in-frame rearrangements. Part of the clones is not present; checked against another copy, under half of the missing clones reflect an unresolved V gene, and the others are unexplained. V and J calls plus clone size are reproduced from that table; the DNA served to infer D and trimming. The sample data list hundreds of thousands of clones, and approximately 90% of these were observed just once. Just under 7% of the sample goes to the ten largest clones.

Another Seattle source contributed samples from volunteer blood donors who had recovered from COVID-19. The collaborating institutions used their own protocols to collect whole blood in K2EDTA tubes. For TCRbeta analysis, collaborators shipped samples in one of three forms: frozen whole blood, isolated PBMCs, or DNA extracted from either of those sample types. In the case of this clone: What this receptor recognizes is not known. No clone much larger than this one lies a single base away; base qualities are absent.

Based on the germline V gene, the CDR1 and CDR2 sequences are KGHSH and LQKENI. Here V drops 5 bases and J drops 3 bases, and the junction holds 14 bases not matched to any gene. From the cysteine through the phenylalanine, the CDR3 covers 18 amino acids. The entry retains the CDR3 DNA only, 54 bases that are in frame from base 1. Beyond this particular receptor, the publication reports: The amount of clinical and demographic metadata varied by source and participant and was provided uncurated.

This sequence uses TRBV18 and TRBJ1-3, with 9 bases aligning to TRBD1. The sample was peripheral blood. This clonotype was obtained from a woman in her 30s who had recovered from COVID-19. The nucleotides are TGTGCCAGCTCATCGACGGGACAGGGCTCTTTATTTGGAAACACCATATATTTT. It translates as CASSSTGQGSLFGNTIYF.